Following are 22 T cell receptor beta chains from one sample sequenced in a study of T-cell memory formation after mild COVID-19. TCRdb ran MiXCR on the 5' RACE reads and lists one entry per CDR3 protein. The sample consists of more than 300,000 distinct CDR3 sequences, roughly an eighth of them appearing once. Sequencing was performed on PBMCs or a T cell subset sorted from them (not recorded which). Receptors originate from a man between 18 and 29 years old who had mild COVID-19 (a few samples of this study predate the infection). Cell type and time point are not known.

In this sample, this clonotype turned up many times. This rearrangement joins TRBV10-3 to TRBJ2-7; D possibly matches TRBD1 or TRBD2 (7 bases each). This CDR3 is 15 amino acids long. Trimming took 0 bases from V and 5 from J, leaving 14 bases between them. The V gene's germline CDR1 is ENHRY and CDR2 SYGVKD. In DNA form, the CDR3 reads TGTGCCATCAGTGAGTCGAGCGGGACAGATCACGAGCAGTACTTC. Encoded protein: CAISESSGTDHEQYF.

In its sample, this clonotype was seen a few times. This chain's CDR3 is CASSYAWTGEYEQFF. For the CDR3, the DNA is TGTGCCAGCAGTTACGCTTGGACAGGGGAGTATGAGCAGTTCTTC. This chain connects TRBV27 to TRBJ2-1; 9 nucleotides line up with TRBD1. The CDR3 sequence is 15 residues long. The V gene end was trimmed by 4 bases and the J gene end by 8 bases; junction bases not matched to a gene: 9. Germline CDR1 and CDR2: MNHEY and SMNVEV (reference sequence).

This clonotype was seen repeatedly, ten times or more. The genes are TRBV6-5 and TRBJ2-5, with D tentatively TRBD1 (6 bases). V gave up 5 bases and J gave up 2 bases, with 21 bases separating them. The germline V gene has CDR1 MNHEY and CDR2 SVGAGI. The CDR3 is 17 residues long. DNA for the CDR3: TGTGCCAGCAGTGTTAGACCTTACTGGGACATACAAGAGACCCAGTACTTC. Its translation: CASSVRPYWDIQETQYF.

This clonotype was counted many times. This rearrangement joins TRBV6-5 to TRBJ2-5; maybe TRBD2 (5 bases). With 1 base removed from V and 2 bases from J, the gap between germline ends came to 14 bases. This CDR3 has 16 amino acids. Germline CDR1 reads MNHEY; CDR2 reads SVGAGI. The CDR3 DNA is TGTGCCAGCAGTTACTTTTCGGGGAGAAATCAAGAGACCCAGTACTTC. Translated, it gives CASSYFSGRNQETQYF.

This clonotype was counted a few times. The rearrangement joins TRBV12-3 or TRBV12-4 to TRBJ1-2, with D possibly TRBD1 on 5 matching bases. The CDR3 runs to 14 residues. V was shortened by 0 bases and J by 0 bases, with 5 bases between the two germline ends. Here the CDR3 DNA reads TGTGCCAGCAGTTTAGCGACAGCTAACTATGGCTACACCTTC. Translating gives CASSLATANYGYTF.

Ten or more counts support this clonotype. This chain joins TRBV9 and TRBJ2-1; 7 bases match TRBD2. The germline V gene encodes CDR1 SGDLS and CDR2 YYNGEE. CDR3 length: 15 amino acids. The ends lost 3 bases at V and 7 bases at J; junction bases unmatched: 10. The CDR3 nucleotides read TGTGCCAGCAGCGCCTTAAACCGGGACTATAATGAGCAGTTCTTC. Translated, it gives CASSALNRDYNEQFF.

The V call is TRBV20-1, the J call TRBJ2-3; 8 bases align to TRBD2. V shed 2 bases, J shed 1 base, and the junction held 2 bases outside the gene matches. The CDR3 is 14 amino acids. CDR1 and CDR2 from the germline V gene are DFQATT and SNEGSKA (reference sequence). The CDR3 nucleotides read TGCAGTGCTAGACAGCGGGGGCGCACAGATACGCAGTATTTT. Protein sequence: CSARQRGRTDTQYF.

This chain links TRBV24-1 with TRBJ2-7; 11 bases agree with TRBD1. Unmatched junction bases numbered 4, after V lost 1 base and J lost 3 bases. Germline V lookup: CDR1 KGHDR, CDR2 SFDVKD. The CDR3 extends over 16 amino acids. As DNA, the CDR3 is TGTGCCACCAGTGATTTTAGGACAGGGGGCCACTACGAGCAGTACGTC. Protein sequence: CATSDFRTGGHYEQYV.

The genes are TRBV27 and TRBJ1-1; no definite D call. The CDR3 loop spans 13 amino acids. V was pared by 3 bases and J by 8 bases, with 13 bases between. Germline CDR1 and CDR2: MNHEY and SMNVEV (reference sequence). For the CDR3, the DNA is TGTGCCAGCAGTTTGGCCTACGGGAGGGAAGCTTTCTTT. Translated, it gives CASSLAYGREAFF.

The CDR3 DNA follows: TGTGCCAGCAGCTTAGTAGGGAAAGGGCAGTCGTACGAGCAGTACTTC. Translating it yields CASSLVGKGQSYEQYF. The V gene is TRBV7-2, the J gene TRBJ2-7, with D unresolved. The CDR3 spans 16 residues. Trimming shortened V by 1 base and J by 4 bases, and 17 bases separated the two germline ends. Germline values: CDR1 SGHTA, CDR2 FQGNSA.

This clonotype showed up just a few times. The chain is built from TRBV2 and TRBJ2-1, with TRBD2 identical over 10 bases. CDR1 is SNHLY, CDR2 FYNNEI, per germline. V was clipped by 5 bases and J by 7 bases; unmatched bases: 11. This CDR3 comprises 16 residues. The CDR3 reads CASSRRVAGGLNEQFF. The DNA for the CDR3 is TGTGCCAGCAGTCGGCGCGTAGCGGGGGGTTTGAATGAGCAGTTCTTC.

The chain has TRBV6-2 or TRBV6-3 and TRBJ1-5, with D unclear. This CDR3 comprises 14 residues. Between the trimmed V and J ends, which lost 0 bases and 10 bases, there was a span of 13 bases. Germline V gives CDR1 MNHEY, CDR2 SVGEGT. In DNA form, the CDR3 reads TGTGCCAGCAGTTACTCGCTCCAATCAGATCCCCAGCATTTT. Its translation is CASSYSLQSDPQHF.

The rearrangement uses TRBV28 and TRBJ1-2; D call uncertain. The CDR3 spans 12 residues. Trimming took 7 bases from V and 2 from J, leaving 8 bases between them. From germline, CDR1 is MDHEN and CDR2 SYDVKM. The CDR3 nucleotides are TGTGCCAGCATGCAAGGGAACTATGGCTACACCTTC. Amino acids: CASMQGNYGYTF.

Only a few counts were recorded for this clonotype. The chain carries TRBV28 and TRBJ2-1; D may be TRBD1 (6 bases). CDR3 size: 16 residues. The V end lost 6 bases, the J end lost 0 bases, and 15 bases lay between the germline ends. The germline CDR1 and CDR2 sequences are MDHEN and SYDVKM. In DNA form, the CDR3 reads TGTGCCAGCAGGACAGGACCCTCCTTCTCCTACAATGAGCAGTTCTTC. Translated: CASRTGPSFSYNEQFF.

The chain uses TRBV7-2 and TRBJ1-5, with D unresolved. V was cut by 5 bases and J by 7 bases, with 12 bases left in between. Germline V gene sequence: CDR1 SGHTA, CDR2 FQGNSA. This CDR3 has 13 residues. CDR3 amino acids: CASSLSSPQPQHF. CDR3 bases: TGTGCCAGCAGCCTTAGTTCACCCCAGCCCCAGCATTTT. Based on the CDR3 plus reference TRBV7-2 and TRBJ1-5, the full variable domain is GAGVSQSPSNKVTEKGKDVELRCDPISGHTALYWYRQSLGQGLEFLIYFQGNSAPDKSGLPSDRFSAERTGGSVSTLTIQRTQQEDSAVYLCASSLSSPQPQHFGDGTRLSIL.

This clonotype was seen only a few times. The rearrangement joins TRBV4-2 to TRBJ1-2; D perhaps matches TRBD1 (5 bases). Trimming left V 0 bases short and J 8 bases short, with 13 bases between. Germline lookup yields CDR1 LGHNA and CDR2 YNFKEQ. The CDR3 is 14 residues long. The CDR3 sequence: CASSQDPRGYGYTF. DNA of the CDR3: TGTGCCAGCAGCCAAGATCCTAGGGGTTACGGCTACACCTTC.

This clonotype was seen only a few times. V gene TRBV25-1 combines with J gene TRBJ1-2; tentatively, D is TRBD1 (6 bases). V was trimmed by 2 bases and J by 4 bases, leaving 29 bases between them. This CDR3 contains 20 residues. Germline V gene sequence: CDR1 MGHDK, CDR2 SYGVNS. The CDR3 coding sequence is TGTGCCAGCAGTGAAGGCCCCCGCGGGACAAACAGTGTGGTATTCTATGGCTACACCTTC. Residues: CASSEGPRGTNSVVFYGYTF.

The genes are TRBV9 and TRBJ2-2; no clear D gene. The germline CDR1 and CDR2 sequences are SGDLS and YYNGEE. V was clipped by 0 bases and J by 1 base, with 7 bases between them. This CDR3 is built from 15 residues. CDR3 sequence reads: CASSVEGENTGELFF. CDR3 DNA sequence: TGTGCCAGCAGCGTAGAAGGCGAGAACACCGGGGAGCTGTTTTTT.

This clonotype qualifies as medium-sized. The CDR3 DNA reads as TGTGCCAGCAGTGACATCGGAGACAGTCACGAGCAGTACTTC. This codes for CASSDIGDSHEQYF. This chain uses TRBV6-4 with TRBJ2-7, with a tentative D call TRBD1 (5 bases). Trimming took 2 bases from V and 5 from J, leaving 13 bases between them. Germline CDR1 reads MRHNA; CDR2 reads SNTAGT. The CDR3 covers 14 residues.

The V call is TRBV5-1, the J call TRBJ1-6; 7 bases agree with TRBD1. The CDR3 loop spans 15 amino acids. CDR1 is SGHRS, CDR2 YFSETQ, per germline. V gave up 1 base and J gave up 6 bases; unmatched junction bases: 4. This CDR3 is CASSLSGQTNSPLHF. CDR3 bases: TGCGCCAGCAGCTTGTCGGGACAGACTAATTCACCCCTCCACTTT.

This chain joins TRBV5-1 and TRBJ2-3; 8 bases agree with TRBD1. Germline V gene sequence: CDR1 SGHRS, CDR2 YFSETQ. After removal of 5 bases from V and 4 bases from J, the junction contained 6 bases not matched to a gene. This CDR3 is built from 14 residues. CDR3 nucleotide sequence: TGCGCCAGCAGTGGGGGACAGGCGCCAGATACGCAGTATTTT. It codes for CASSGGQAPDTQYF.

This clonotype has only a few counts. The chain uses TRBV19 and TRBJ2-3; D is undetermined. V was cut by 2 bases and J by 6 bases, with 9 bases left in between. The CDR3 runs 13 residues. Germline CDR1 LNHDA, CDR2 SQIVND (reference sequence). The CDR3 DNA follows: TGTGCCAGTAGTATACTAGTCTTCGATACGCAGTATTTT. Amino acids: CASSILVFDTQYF.